This T cell receptor beta chain was retrieved from a study of blood T cell repertoires in COVID-19. Study context: Sample material is recorded as cDNA or gDNA derived from T cells, B-cell-depleted T cells, or PBMCs.

V lost 1 base to trimming and J lost 10 bases, with 17 bases between them. The CDR3 sequence is 16 residues long. Germline V gene data show CDR1 as LNHDA and CDR2 as SQIVND (reference sequence). Those who participated ranged in age from roughly 18 to 95 years and resided in around 22 US areas. Produced via immunoSEQ multiplex PCR; TCRdb's table is partial and in-frame only. The sample comprises roughly 250,000 clones, approximately 83% of which are singletons, and about 3.6% rests with the top ten. This receptor was obtained from a woman between 40 and 55 years old who had been exposed to COVID-19. J is TRBJ1-6 and V is TRBV19, with D perhaps TRBD1 (5 bases). The specimen was PBMCs or T cells enriched from blood (not recorded which). The CDR3 coding sequence is TGTGCCAGTAGTATAGTAGTTGCAGGGCTGGGATCACCCCTCCACTTT. Its translation is CASSIVVAGLGSPLHF.